A single sample is the source of the 31 T cell receptor beta chains below, sequenced in a study of shared T cell receptors in the human thymus. Clones were read by immunoSEQ multiplex PCR, and TCRdb kept only the in-frame ones, dropping some. The sample carries 650,000 to 950,000 clones, 75% to 90% recorded once. This sample also appeared in a second study, on human thymus T cells.

The source material was thymocytes. All receptors derive from a girl under three years old with a congenital heart defect.

In its sample, this clone was seen a few times. This rearrangement joins TRBV6-5 to TRBJ1-5; D perhaps matches TRBD1 (6 bases). Per the germline V gene, CDR1 is MNHEY and CDR2 is SVGAGI. This CDR3 has 14 residues. V lost 6 bases and J lost 7, with 16 bases in between. The CDR3 region has the DNA TGTGCCAGCAGCAAAAGGGGGGGGTCCCAGCCCCAGCATTTT. Amino acid sequence: CASSKRGGSQPQHF.

The chain is built from TRBV28 and TRBJ2-1, with 9 bases matching TRBD2. The CDR3 has 16 residues. Looked up from germline, CDR1 is MDHEN and CDR2 is SYDVKM. V lost 4 bases to trimming and J lost 3 bases; unmatched junction nucleotides: 7. Here the CDR3 DNA reads TGTGCCAGCAGTTCGTACGGACTAGCGCTCTACAATGAGCAGTTCTTC. It specifies CASSSYGLALYNEQFF.

This chain links TRBV5-4 with TRBJ1-1; 7 nucleotides line up with TRBD1. With V trimmed by 0 bases and J by 3 bases, 8 bases remained unmatched. CDR3 length equals 16 residues. Germline CDR1 reads SGHNT; CDR2 reads YYREEE (reference sequence). The CDR3 reads CASSLGTGERDTEAFF. The CDR3 region has the DNA TGTGCCAGCAGCTTGGGCACAGGGGAGAGGGACACTGAAGCTTTCTTT.

The rearrangement joins TRBV4-3 to TRBJ1-1; D unclear. Germline V lookup: CDR1 LGHNA, CDR2 YSLEER. Trimming pared 0 bases from V and 3 bases from J, leaving 11 bases between. This CDR3 has 15 amino acids. CDR3 DNA: TGCGCCAGCAGCCAAGATATTACAGAATACACTGAAGCTTTCTTT. Its protein is CASSQDITEYTEAFF.

The gene calls are TRBV5-5 and TRBJ1-5, with TRBD1 matching over 10 bases. The germline V gene has CDR1 SGHKS and CDR2 YYEKEE (reference sequence). This CDR3 is built from 15 residues. V shed 4 bases and J 2 bases; nucleotides not matched to a gene: 3. Written as DNA, the CDR3 is TGTGCCAGCAGCCCAGGGACAGGGGGCAATCAGCCCCAGCATTTT. Its translation is CASSPGTGGNQPQHF.

This clone was seen a handful of times. Since the CDR3 does not end with the conserved phenylalanine or tryptophan, this likely comes from a read error. The DNA is left out, because the CDR3 cannot be placed on it with certainty; the CDR3 is given as TCRdb lists it. The V gene is TRBV29-1, the J gene TRBJ1-2; TRBD1, the table's D call, lacks a check against the DNA. Germline V lookup: CDR1 SQVTM, CDR2 ANQGSEA. Both ends counted, the CDR3 spans 12 residues. The CDR3: CSVEEDSRDSRT.

V is TRBV5-1 and J is TRBJ1-2; 9 bases map to TRBD1. This CDR3 contains 19 residues. CDR1 SGHRS and CDR2 YFSETQ come from the germline V gene. V trimming: 1 base; J trimming: 3 bases; junction bases outside the gene matches: 16. The CDR3 nucleotides read TGCGCCAGCAGCTTGCCCCGCAGGCGACAGGGGGTGCCGTACTATGGCTACACCTTC. Amino acid sequence: CASSLPRRRQGVPYYGYTF.

With regard to this clone: A junction end diverges from the germline sequence, so it may reflect a read error. Other nucleotide sequences from this sample produce the same CDR3. This chain connects TRBV2 to TRBJ1-1, with D maybe TRBD1 (6 bases). There are 15 residues in the CDR3. Germline V gene lookup returns CDR1 SNHLY and CDR2 FYNNEI. DNA of the CDR3: TGTGCCAGCAGTGAAGCCCGGGACAAGAACACTGAAGCCTTCTTT. It is translated as CASSEARDKNTEAFF.

The CDR3 DNA reads as TGCGCCAGCAGCCAAGACAGTGCGGGCTATGGCTACACCTTC. Translation gives CASSQDSAGYGYTF. The J gene is TRBJ1-2, the V gene TRBV4-1; D is undetermined. Germline V CDR1 and CDR2: MGHRA, YSYEKL. The CDR3 spans 14 residues. V was pared by 0 bases and J by 4 bases, with 9 bases between.

The chain employs TRBV10-3 and TRBJ1-3; no firm D call. CDR3 length: 15 residues. Germline V gene data show CDR1 as ENHRY and CDR2 as SYGVKD. V gave up 4 bases and J gave up 3 bases, with 13 bases separating them. The CDR3 sequence is CAISVERSFGNTIYF. CDR3 bases: TGTGCCATCAGTGTGGAGCGTAGCTTTGGAAACACCATATATTTT.

This chain links TRBV28 with TRBJ1-5; D uncertain. CDR3 length: 18 residues. Trimming shortened V by 6 bases and J by 3 bases, and 24 bases separated the two germline ends. The V gene's germline CDR1 is MDHEN and CDR2 SYDVKM. CDR3 loop: CASRRTYIGPGDNQPQHF. CDR3 DNA sequence: TGTGCCAGCAGAAGAACCTATATAGGGCCCGGGGACAATCAGCCCCAGCATTTT.

V is TRBV7-9 and J is TRBJ1-1, with no clear D. The CDR3 covers 15 residues. CDR1 is SEHNR, CDR2 FQNEAQ, per germline (reference sequence). The V end lost 5 bases, the J end lost 3 bases, and 16 bases lay between the germline ends. CDR3 DNA: TGTGCCAGCAGCCCCGCGGGCCACGGGCACACTGAAGCTTTCTTT. It encodes CASSPAGHGHTEAFF.

V is TRBV6-5 and J is TRBJ2-2, with TRBD1 as a possible D gene (5 bases). V lost 0 bases to trimming and J lost 6 bases, with 8 bases between them. This CDR3 is 14 amino acids long. Germline V gives CDR1 MNHEY, CDR2 SVGAGI. The CDR3 loop reads CASSYSRGSGELFF. The CDR3 DNA reads TGTGCCAGCAGTTACTCTAGGGGATCCGGGGAGCTGTTTTTT.

The rearrangement links TRBV18 to TRBJ2-1; D is unresolved. Between the trimmed V and J ends, which lost 3 bases and 5 bases, there was a span of 8 bases. Germline V gives CDR1 KGHSH, CDR2 LQKENI. The CDR3 contains 13 residues. The CDR3 DNA reads as TGTGCCAGCTCACCGGCTAGGAACAATGAGCAGTTCTTC. Translated, it gives CASSPARNNEQFF.

The table lists this clone with a few counts. In DNA, the CDR3 is TGCGCCAGCAGCCAAGCGGTGCAGGTGAGTCAGCCCCAGCATTTT. It codes for CASSQAVQVSQPQHF. V gene TRBV4-1 combines with J gene TRBJ1-5; the D is unclear. CDR1 MGHRA and CDR2 YSYEKL come from the germline V gene. CDR3 length: 15 residues. V was clipped by 1 base and J by 6 bases, with 13 bases between them.

A word on this clone: A junction end diverges from the germline sequence, so it may reflect a read error. The gene calls are TRBV28 and TRBJ2-5, with 15 bases identical to TRBD2. The germline V gene encodes CDR1 MDHEN and CDR2 SYDVKM. The CDR3 length is 17 residues. The CDR3 here is CASHQGTSGGRQEAQYF. DNA of the CDR3: TGTGCCAGCCACCAGGGGACTAGCGGGGGGCGCCAAGAGGCCCAGTACTTC.

The chain joins TRBV19 to TRBJ2-2, with unresolved D. The CDR3 has 18 residues. Per the germline V gene, CDR1 is LNHDA and CDR2 is SQIVND (reference sequence). Trimming left V 3 bases short and J 2 bases short, with 19 bases between. CDR3 loop: CASSIPQPTITNTGELFF. CDR3 coding DNA: TGTGCCAGTAGTATTCCCCAACCGACAATTACTAACACCGGGGAGCTGTTTTTT.

The chain carries TRBV6-6 and TRBJ1-1; TRBD1 aligns across 10 bases. The CDR3 contains 14 residues. V dropped 4 bases and J dropped 4; count of bases not matched to a gene: 3. The germline V gene has CDR1 MNHNY and CDR2 SVGAGI (reference sequence). CDR3 nucleotides: TGTGCCAGCAGTTCCGGGACAGGGGTCACTGAAGCTTTCTTT. It translates to CASSSGTGVTEAFF.

In its sample, this clone was seen once. The chain carries TRBV11-2 and TRBJ1-1; the D gene is possibly TRBD1 (5 bases). CDR3 length equals 14 residues. Germline CDR1 is SGHAT and CDR2 is FQNNGV. The ends were cut back, 2 bases at V and 0 bases at J, with 7 bases in the middle. CDR3 sequence: CASSLTRVNTEAFF. The DNA of the CDR3 is TGTGCCAGCAGCTTAACCAGGGTGAACACTGAAGCTTTCTTT.

This chain uses TRBV7-3 with TRBJ2-2; 8 bases fit TRBD2. The CDR3 loop spans 21 amino acids. The germline V gene encodes CDR1 SGHTA and CDR2 FQGTGA. Trimming took 2 bases from V and 7 from J; bases not matched to a gene: 24. The CDR3 bases are TGTGCCAGCAGCTTAGTATACGGGATGAGCGGGGGATCCAGAACCAGCGGGGAGCTGTTTTTT. It is translated as CASSLVYGMSGGSRTSGELFF. The full variable domain, completed using reference TRBV7-3 and TRBJ2-2, is GAGVSQTPSNKVTEKGKYVELRCDPISGHTALYWYRQSLGQGPEFLIYFQGTGAADDSGLPNDRFFAVRPEGSVSTLKIQRTERGDSAVYLCASSLVYGMSGGSRTSGELFFGEGSRLTVL.

V gene TRBV5-4 combines with J gene TRBJ2-1, with TRBD1 matching 9 bases. V trimming: 7 bases; J trimming: 3 bases; junction bases outside the gene matches: 8. The germline V gene has CDR1 SGHNT and CDR2 YYREEE (reference sequence). The CDR3 is 15 amino acids. In nucleotides, the CDR3 is TGTGCCAGCCTCCCCGGGACAGGGCTCTACAATGAGCAGTTCTTC. It encodes CASLPGTGLYNEQFF.

The chain links TRBV2 to TRBJ2-2; TRBD2 might be the D (5 bases). Trimming removed 6 bases from V and 1 base from J, with 15 bases in between. The CDR3 is 16 residues long. CDR1 is SNHLY and CDR2 is FYNNEI in the germline V gene. The DNA for the CDR3 is TGTGCCAGCAGCGCGTCCCTAGCCCGGAACACCGGGGAGCTGTTTTTT. Amino acids: CASSASLARNTGELFF.

The V call is TRBV6-1, the J call TRBJ1-1, with D maybe TRBD1 (6 bases). The germline CDR1 and CDR2 sequences are MNHNS and SASEGT. The length of the CDR3 is 17 residues. The germline V and J ends were trimmed by 3 bases and 0 bases, with 17 bases remaining between them. The CDR3: CASSDEDRHYLNTEAFF. The CDR3 nucleotides are TGTGCCAGCAGTGACGAAGACAGGCACTACTTGAACACTGAAGCTTTCTTT.

The chain combines TRBV5-6 with TRBJ1-6; D is perhaps TRBD1 (5 bases). CDR1 and CDR2 (germline): SGHDT, YYEEEE. With 4 bases removed from V and 6 bases from J, the gap between germline ends came to 23 bases. This CDR3 comprises 18 residues. The CDR3 DNA reads TGTGCCAGCAGCGGCCGGGGGGAGCCAAAAGAGCTTAATTCACCCCTCCACTTT. Encoded protein: CASSGRGEPKELNSPLHF.

This sequence joins TRBV29-1 and TRBJ1-2; D ambiguous. Germline V lookup: CDR1 SQVTM, CDR2 ANQGSEA. V lost 0 bases to trimming and J lost 6 bases, with 14 bases between them. The CDR3 runs 14 residues. In DNA form, the CDR3 reads TGCAGCGTTGAAGACCGGGAGTGGGCGGATGGCTACACCTTC. Translated: CSVEDREWADGYTF.

The J gene is TRBJ2-1, the V gene TRBV28, with 7 positions matching TRBD1. J was trimmed by 0 bases and V by 3 bases; bases with no gene match: 5. This CDR3 spans 16 amino acids. From germline, CDR1 is MDHEN and CDR2 SYDVKM. The CDR3, as DNA: TGTGCCAGCAGTTTCAGGGACAGTAACTCCTACAATGAGCAGTTCTTC. This encodes CASSFRDSNSYNEQFF. Variable domain in full (rest from reference TRBV28 and TRBJ2-1): DVKVTQSSRYLVKRTGEKVFLECVQDMDHENMFWYRQDPGLGLRLIYFSYDVKMKEKGDIPEGYSVSREKKERFSLILESASTNQTSMYLCASSFRDSNSYNEQFFGPGTRLTVL.

The genes are TRBV28 and TRBJ2-7; possible D gene TRBD1, 5 bases. The CDR3 covers 15 residues. In germline, CDR1 is MDHEN, CDR2 SYDVKM. Trimming shortened V by 2 bases and J by 0 bases, and 11 bases separated the two germline ends. The CDR3 sequence: CASSLPRVPSYEQYF. The CDR3 bases are TGTGCCAGCAGTTTACCCAGGGTTCCCTCCTACGAGCAGTACTTC.

The rearrangement links TRBV4-3 to TRBJ1-5; 8 bases match TRBD1. In germline, CDR1 is LGHNA, CDR2 YSLEER. The length of the CDR3 is 19 residues. V lost 2 bases to trimming and J lost 0 bases; unmatched junction nucleotides: 12. The chain's CDR3 is CASSQQLTGAKNSNQPQHF. The CDR3, as DNA: TGCGCCAGCAGCCAACAACTGACAGGGGCGAAAAATAGCAATCAGCCCCAGCATTTT.

This clone was counted between two and nine times. The rearrangement joins TRBV4-1 to TRBJ1-1; D uncertain. The CDR3 is 14 residues long. V was cut by 1 base and J by 0 bases, with 6 bases left in between. Germline V gene sequence: CDR1 MGHRA, CDR2 YSYEKL. In DNA, the CDR3 is TGCGCCAGCAGCCAAGTACAGATGAACACTGAAGCTTTCTTT. Its translation is CASSQVQMNTEAFF.

This clone was observed once. The rearrangement joins TRBV7-2 to TRBJ1-4; 9 nucleotides align to TRBD1. V lost 4 bases and J lost 0; bases outside the gene matches: 12. From germline, CDR1 is SGHTA and CDR2 FQGNSA. This CDR3 is built from 19 residues. CDR3 sequence: CASSSGLGQGNATNEKLFF. The CDR3 DNA is TGTGCCAGCAGCTCGGGCCTGGGACAGGGCAATGCAACTAATGAAAAACTGTTTTTT.

This clone was counted between two and nine times. V and J are TRBV15 and TRBJ1-3, with TRBD1 as a possible D gene (6 bases). The germline V gene encodes CDR1 LNHNV and CDR2 YYDKDF (reference sequence). The CDR3 has 15 residues. Trimming took off 4 bases at V and 0 bases at J, with 10 bases between the two ends. DNA for the CDR3: TGTGCCACCAGCATAGGACAGATCTCTGGAAACACCATATATTTT. This gives the protein CATSIGQISGNTIYF.